This T cell receptor (beta chain) was found in a study of T-cell reconstitution after alpha-beta-depleted transplantation in children. A TCRbeta library incorporating unique molecular identifiers was prepared. TCRdb processed the PCR reads anew with MiXCR; each CDR3 protein has one entry. The table has 70,000 to 95,000 distinct CDR3 sequences, about a sixth seen once. This clonotype came up a few times. Germline V gene lookup returns CDR1 MDHEN and CDR2 SYDVKM. Between the trimmed V and J ends, which lost 5 bases and 1 base, there was a span of 8 bases. This CDR3 is 14 amino acids long. This chain links TRBV28 with TRBJ2-2; D remains unclear. The TCR comes from a male patient aged 2 to 9 who had a stem cell transplant for acute lymphoblastic leukemia, so the T cells may come from the graft donor. Source: PBMCs, mostly from graft donor cells, taken 180 days after TCRalphabeta/CD19-depleted stem cell transplant. CDR3 in DNA: TGTGCCAGCAGTATTACACAGAACACCGGGGAGCTGTTTTTT. Translation: CASSITQNTGELFF.